These T cell receptor beta chains were read from a single sample in a study of T cells in Graves' hyperthyroidism and ophthalmopathy. Each CDR3 protein gets one entry after TCRdb re-called the multiplex PCR reads with MiXCR. The repertoire holds about 640,000 distinct CDR3 sequences, with around 21% as singletons. Sequencing was done on a sample of blood. The receptors were gathered from a man aged 30-40 years with Graves' ophthalmopathy. Each CDR3 is given with its conserved first and last residue. The order of the fields is D gene, J gene, CDR3 length, clone size, V gene, CDR3 DNA, CDR3 protein. D genes are given only for firm matches. For some rows the clone size is stated as once, few or many, or as a class when expanded; others skip it.

NA	TRBJ2-7	14	NA	TRBV3-1	TGTGCCAGCAGCCCGGGACTGACACCCTACGAGCAGTACTTC	CASSPGLTPYEQYF
NA	TRBJ2-7	16	NA	TRBV12-3/TRBV12-4	TGTGCCAGCAGTGTACTCAGGTGGCCCAAACCCTACGAGCAGTACTTC	CASSVLRWPKPYEQYF
NA	TRBJ2-7	14	NA	TRBV6-5	TGTGCCAGCAATTCAGGGGACAACTCCTACGAGCAGTACTTC	CASNSGDNSYEQYF
TRBD2	TRBJ2-1	15	few	TRBV20-1	TGCAGTGCCCCAAGCCCTAGCGGTACCTACAATGAGCAGTTCTTC	CSAPSPSGTYNEQFF
NA	TRBJ1-5	13	few	TRBV28	TGTGCCAGCAGTTTAAGCGCCGATCAGCCCCAGCATTTT	CASSLSADQPQHF
TRBD2	TRBJ2-7	14	once	TRBV30	TGTGCCTGGAGAAGACTAGCGGGAATCTACGAGCAGTACTTC	CAWRRLAGIYEQYF
NA	TRBJ2-3	16	many	TRBV11-2	TGTGCCAGCAGCTCGGGACTCTCCCCAGGGATAGATACGCAGTATTTT	CASSSGLSPGIDTQYF
TRBD2	TRBJ2-7	14	NA	TRBV2	TGTGCCGGCAGTGTAGGAAGCGGGAGCTACGAGCAGTACTTC	CAGSVGSGSYEQYF
NA	TRBJ1-1	14	many	TRBV29-1	TGCAGCGTAGGTTCGGGACGGATGAACACTGAAGCTTTCTTT	CSVGSGRMNTEAFF
NA	TRBJ2-7	15	many	TRBV12-3/TRBV12-4	TGTGCCAGCAGTTTTAAGAACCCGTACCTCAGCGAGCAGTACTTC	CASSFKNPYLSEQYF
NA	TRBJ2-5	14	few	TRBV10-3	TGTGCCATCAGTGAATTGGGGGCGGTGGAGACCCAGTACTTC	CAISELGAVETQYF
TRBD1	TRBJ1-2	15	NA	TRBV6-6	TGTGCCAGCAGTTACTCGGACAGGGCCCCGTTTGGCTACACCTTC	CASSYSDRAPFGYTF
NA	TRBJ1-1	13	many	TRBV30	TGTGCCTGGAGTGTACCCGGCAACACTGAAGCTTTCTTT	CAWSVPGNTEAFF
NA	TRBJ1-5	15	NA	TRBV19	TGTGCCAGTAGCCTAACTACAGGGACCAATCAGCCCCAGCATTTT	CASSLTTGTNQPQHF
NA	TRBJ1-2	14	few	TRBV4-1	TGCGCCAACAGCCCTGACGGCCGCAACTATGGCTACACCTTC	CANSPDGRNYGYTF
NA	TRBJ2-7	16	few	TRBV3-1	TGTGCCAGCAGCCAAGTCCTCACAGGGAGTCCCTACGAGCAGTACTTC	CASSQVLTGSPYEQYF
NA	TRBJ2-7	12	NA	TRBV3-1	TGTGCCAGCAGCCAACGTTCCTACGAGCAGTACTTC	CASSQRSYEQYF
NA	TRBJ1-6	13	many	TRBV12-3/TRBV12-4	TGTGCCAGCAGTTACGGGGGGGATTCACCCCTCCACTTT	CASSYGGDSPLHF
TRBD2	TRBJ2-1	15	many	TRBV20-1	TGCAGTGCTCCCGACGGGACTAGAATAGGTAATGAGCAGTTCTTC	CSAPDGTRIGNEQFF
TRBD1	TRBJ1-2	15	NA	TRBV12-3/TRBV12-4	TGTGCCAGCAGTTCCTGGACAGGGGGCGTTTCTGGCTACACCTTC	CASSSWTGGVSGYTF
NA	TRBJ2-7	14	many	TRBV6-1	TGTGCCAGCAGTGAAAGCCAGGGGAAGAACGAGCAGTACTTC	CASSESQGKNEQYF
TRBD1	TRBJ2-7	15	many	TRBV28	TGTGCCAGCAGTTTGTTGACAGGGGGAAGATACGAGCAGTACTTC	CASSLLTGGRYEQYF
TRBD2	TRBJ2-1	17	NA	TRBV12-3/TRBV12-4	TGTGCCAGCAGTTTACAGTCGGGAGGGAGCTCCTACAATGAGCAGTTCTTC	CASSLQSGGSSYNEQFF
NA	TRBJ1-4	13	NA	TRBV29-1	TGCAGCGCCCAAACTGGGTGGGGGGAAAAACTGTTTTTT	CSAQTGWGEKLFF
NA	TRBJ2-7	14	NA	TRBV20-1	TGCAGTGCTCCGACAGGTCCCAACTCCTACGAGCAGTACTTC	CSAPTGPNSYEQYF
TRBD1	TRBJ2-6	14	few	TRBV30	TGTGCCTGGACAGGGGGCGCTGGGGCCAACGTCCTGACTTTC	CAWTGGAGANVLTF
NA	TRBJ2-7	15	few	TRBV7-8	TGTGCCAGCAGCTTACTCCCAGGCTCCTCCTACGAGCAGTACTTC	CASSLLPGSSYEQYF
NA	TRBJ1-4	13	NA	TRBV27	TGTGCCAGCAGAGGGGCGGATAATGAAAAACTGTTTTTT	CASRGADNEKLFF